The 22 T cell receptor beta chains reported below all come from one sample, sequenced in a study of vaccination effects on CD4 cells after COVID-19. With the ViraFEST assay, the study expanded antigen-specific CD4+ T cells using viral peptide pools, then sequenced them. Isolating CD4+ T cells followed approximately 9 days of culture. Participants got two doses of BNT162b2 or mRNA-1273 vaccine. Some clones are missing from TCRdb's copy, which holds only in-frame ones; the method was immunoSEQ multiplex PCR. The sample carries about 24,000 clones, 81% recorded once. These receptors' antigens are unknown. The input for sequencing was CD4+ T cells from PBMCs cultured with SARS-CoV-2 spike peptides, taken after COVID-19 vaccination. These receptors all stem from a human donor who received a COVID-19 vaccine. Some clones in this sample may be carry-over from other donors' samples.

This clone was detected only once. This chain uses TRBV6-2 or TRBV6-3 with TRBJ2-2, with D possibly TRBD2 on 5 matching bases. The CDR3 runs to 18 residues. Germline V lookup: CDR1 MNHEY, CDR2 SVGEGT. Trimming shortened V by 2 bases and J by 0 bases, and 16 bases separated the two germline ends. The CDR3 DNA follows: TGTGCCAGCAGTTACAGTCGAAGGAGGTTCGCGAACACCGGGGAGCTGTTTTTT. Its protein product is CASSYSRRRFANTGELFF.

The gene calls are TRBV4-1 and TRBJ1-1, with TRBD1 matching 10 bases. In germline, CDR1 is MGHRA, CDR2 YSYEKL. After removal of 2 bases from V and 4 bases from J, the junction contained 4 bases not matched to a gene. The CDR3 is 15 residues long. The CDR3 spells CASSQQTGGRTEAFF. The DNA for the CDR3 is TGCGCCAGCAGCCAACAGACAGGGGGCCGCACTGAAGCTTTCTTT.

This clone was seen a single time. The chain links TRBV19 to TRBJ1-1; TRBD1 matches at 7 bases. Losses at the gene ends were 5 bases for V and 4 bases for J; bases not matched to a gene: 10. The CDR3 is made up of 15 amino acids. Germline CDR1 reads LNHDA; CDR2 reads SQIVND (reference sequence). For the CDR3, the DNA is TGTGCCAGTAGTTCCACAGGGGTTAGGGGCACTGAAGCTTTCTTT. Translation: CASSSTGVRGTEAFF.

CDR3 DNA: TGCGCCAGCAGCGTTACCTTGAACACTGAAGCTTTCTTT. Amino acid sequence: CASSVTLNTEAFF. V gene TRBV5-1 combines with J gene TRBJ1-1; D not certain. This CDR3 is 13 amino acids long. V was shortened by 4 bases and J by 0 bases, with 7 bases between the two germline ends. Germline values: CDR1 SGHRS, CDR2 YFSETQ.

The rearrangement uses TRBV4-2 and TRBJ2-1, with 7 nucleotides matching TRBD2. CDR1 and CDR2 (germline): LGHNA, YNFKEQ. With 1 base clipped from V and 0 bases from J, the junction kept 3 bases outside the gene matches. The CDR3 spans 16 residues. In DNA, the CDR3 is TGTGCCAGCAGCCAAGCGCTAGCGGCCTCCTACAATGAGCAGTTCTTC. This gives the protein CASSQALAASYNEQFF.

This clone was seen a single time. The rearrangement joins TRBV2 to TRBJ1-6; 7 positions match TRBD1. The CDR3 totals 14 residues. The germline V gene has CDR1 SNHLY and CDR2 FYNNEI. The V segment lost 6 bases and the J segment 8 bases; nucleotides outside the gene matches: 7. CDR3 amino acids: CASRRGQSDSPLHF. CDR3 DNA: TGTGCCAGCAGGCGGGGACAGTCGGATTCACCCCTCCACTTT.

The chain combines TRBV5-1 with TRBJ2-7, with 9 bases fitting TRBD1. The V segment lost 4 bases and the J segment 2 bases; nucleotides outside the gene matches: 10. The CDR3 is made up of 16 amino acids. CDR1 is SGHRS, CDR2 YFSETQ, per germline. The DNA of the CDR3 is TGCGCCAGCAGCCGGACGAACGGACAGGGGACCTACGAGCAGTACGTC. Amino acids: CASSRTNGQGTYEQYV.

The gene calls are TRBV2 and TRBJ2-2; D ambiguous. Per germline, CDR1 SNHLY and CDR2 FYNNEI. The CDR3 loop spans 14 amino acids. Trimming removed 6 bases at V and 2 bases at J, with 10 bases between. CDR3 DNA: TGTGCCAGCAGGCGGTCTTATAACACCGGGGAGCTGTTTTTT. This translates into CASRRSYNTGELFF.

This clone was detected only once. This sequence joins TRBV5-1 and TRBJ1-2; perhaps TRBD1 as D (6 bases). This CDR3 contains 17 residues. Trimming took 0 bases from V and 7 from J, leaving 22 bases between them. CDR1 is SGHRS and CDR2 is YFSETQ in the germline V gene. The CDR3 spells CASSLVPEGAGVGGYTF. In nucleotides, the CDR3 is TGCGCCAGCAGCTTGGTTCCCGAAGGCGCAGGGGTTGGTGGCTACACCTTC.

This clone appeared a single time. The rearrangement links TRBV5-1 to TRBJ1-3, with a tentative D call TRBD1 (6 bases). The germline CDR1 and CDR2 sequences are SGHRS and YFSETQ. Trimming stripped 1 base from V and 0 bases from J, with 20 bases between. The CDR3 totals 19 residues. CDR3 sequence reads: CASSLLPGTGGPSGNTIYF. CDR3 nucleotide sequence: TGCGCCAGCAGCTTGTTACCGGGTACTGGGGGCCCCTCTGGAAACACCATATATTTT.

The chain combines TRBV7-3 with TRBJ2-5, with D tentatively TRBD1 or TRBD2 (6 bases each). Deletions cut 1 base from V and 4 bases from J, with 10 bases between. CDR3 length: 14 amino acids. Germline V CDR1 and CDR2: SGHTA, FQGTGA. The CDR3 DNA reads TGTGCCAGCAGCTTAAGAGGGGGAGGAGAGACCCAGTACTTC. Its translation is CASSLRGGGETQYF.

This clone was counted a single time. V gene TRBV24-1 combines with J gene TRBJ2-3; D is possibly TRBD1 (6 bases). Trimming stripped 3 bases from V and 5 bases from J, with 17 bases between. This CDR3 contains 16 residues. The germline gives CDR1 KGHDR, CDR2 SFDVKD. CDR3 protein: CATSDRTQGKGDTQYF. The CDR3 coding sequence is TGTGCCACCAGTGATCGTACTCAGGGGAAGGGAGATACGCAGTATTTT.

The CDR3 reads CASSQDPPGGLGTDTQYF. In DNA, the CDR3 is TGCGCCAGCAGCCAAGACCCCCCGGGGGGCCTGGGAACAGATACGCAGTATTTT. V usage is TRBV4-3 and J usage is TRBJ2-3, with D maybe TRBD2 (7 bases). CDR3 size: 18 residues. Germline assignment: CDR1 LGHNA and CDR2 YSLEER. V dropped 0 bases and J dropped 3 bases, with 19 bases sitting between them.

The V and J genes are TRBV7-8 and TRBJ2-2, with 13 positions matching TRBD2. Germline values: CDR1 SGHVS, CDR2 FQNEAQ. V lost 3 bases to trimming and J lost 2 bases; unmatched junction nucleotides: 6. The length of the CDR3 is 18 residues. The DNA of the CDR3 is TGTGCCAGCAGCTTCCAACTAGCGGGGGGGATAAACACCGGGGAGCTGTTTTTT. It encodes CASSFQLAGGINTGELFF. The whole variable domain, remainder taken from reference TRBV7-8 and TRBJ2-2, is GAGVSQSPRYKVAKRGQDVALRCDPISGHVSLFWYQQALGQGPEFLTYFQNEAQLDKSGLPSDRFFAERPEGSVSTLKIQRTQQEDSAVYLCASSFQLAGGINTGELFFGEGSRLTVL.

V is TRBV7-2 and J is TRBJ2-5, with D uncertain. CDR1 SGHTA and CDR2 FQGNSA come from the germline V gene. The CDR3 totals 14 residues. With 1 base removed from V and 6 bases from J, the gap between germline ends came to 12 bases. The CDR3: CASSLVGSGQTQYF. The CDR3 nucleotides are TGTGCCAGCAGCTTAGTTGGCTCCGGACAGACCCAGTACTTC.

The chain employs TRBV6-5 and TRBJ2-7, with D possibly called TRBD1 or TRBD2 (5 bases each). The CDR3 runs 12 residues. The ends were cut back, 10 bases at V and 7 bases at J, with 17 bases in the middle. From germline, CDR1 is MNHEY and CDR2 SVGAGI. CDR3 residues: CATSGPVGEQYV. The CDR3 DNA follows: TGTGCCACCTCGGGACCAGTGGGTGAGCAGTACGTC.

The rearrangement links TRBV18 to TRBJ2-3; 12 bases fit TRBD2. The CDR3 runs to 16 residues. CDR1 KGHSH and CDR2 LQKENI come from the germline V gene. J was trimmed by 1 base and V by 4 bases; bases with no gene match: 3. The CDR3 protein is CASSLRTSGGTDTQYF. For the CDR3, the DNA is TGTGCCAGCTCACTACGGACTAGCGGGGGCACAGATACGCAGTATTTT. Supplemented by reference TRBV18 and TRBJ2-3, the full variable domain reads NAGVMQNPRHLVRRRGQEARLRCSPMKGHSHVYWYRQLPEEGLKFMVYLQKENIIDESGMPKERFSAEFPKEGPSILRIQQVVRGDSAAYFCASSLRTSGGTDTQYFGPGTRLTVL.

This chain joins TRBV14 and TRBJ1-2, with a possible D match to TRBD1 (5 bases). Germline loops: CDR1 SGHDN, CDR2 FVKESK. The CDR3 has 14 amino acids. V was cut by 3 bases and J by 2 bases, with 10 bases left in between. The CDR3 region is CASSQTWGNYGYTF. CDR3 sequence (DNA): TGTGCCAGCAGCCAGACGTGGGGGAACTATGGCTACACCTTC.

The chain uses TRBV5-1 and TRBJ2-4, with 7 bases that match TRBD2. There are 16 residues in the CDR3. Germline-derived CDR1 and CDR2 are SGHRS and YFSETQ. The J segment lost 0 bases and the V segment lost 3 bases, leaving 6 bases of the junction unmatched. The CDR3 loop reads CASSSGGILAKNIQYF. The CDR3 bases are TGCGCCAGCAGCTCCGGGGGGATTTTAGCCAAAAACATTCAGTACTTC.

V and J are TRBV7-3 and TRBJ2-2; D ambiguous. The CDR3 extends over 13 amino acids. V lost 3 bases and J 6 bases, leaving 8 bases between the germline ends. CDR1 and CDR2 (germline): SGHTA, FQGTGA. Here the CDR3 DNA reads TGTGCCAGCAGCTTCTCGGATCCCGGGGAGCTGTTTTTT. Protein: CASSFSDPGELFF.

The chain carries TRBV24-1 and TRBJ2-3, with 7 bases identical to TRBD2. Germline CDR1 and CDR2: KGHDR and SFDVKD. This CDR3 is 18 amino acids long. The V gene end was trimmed by 1 base and the J gene end by 1 base; junction bases not matched to a gene: 10. The CDR3 protein is CATSDFSRGNTGTDTQYF. CDR3 nucleotide sequence: TGTGCCACCAGTGATTTCTCGCGGGGGAACACAGGCACAGATACGCAGTATTTT.

There are a few counts of this clone. This chain joins TRBV20-1 and TRBJ1-2; D call uncertain. The CDR3 sequence is 11 residues long. Germline-derived CDR1 and CDR2 are DFQATT and SNEGSKA (reference sequence). Trimming took off 1 base at V and 4 bases at J, with 4 bases between the two ends. CDR3 coding DNA: TGCAGTGCTAGAGGCGGCTATGGCTACACCTTC. It specifies CSARGGYGYTF.